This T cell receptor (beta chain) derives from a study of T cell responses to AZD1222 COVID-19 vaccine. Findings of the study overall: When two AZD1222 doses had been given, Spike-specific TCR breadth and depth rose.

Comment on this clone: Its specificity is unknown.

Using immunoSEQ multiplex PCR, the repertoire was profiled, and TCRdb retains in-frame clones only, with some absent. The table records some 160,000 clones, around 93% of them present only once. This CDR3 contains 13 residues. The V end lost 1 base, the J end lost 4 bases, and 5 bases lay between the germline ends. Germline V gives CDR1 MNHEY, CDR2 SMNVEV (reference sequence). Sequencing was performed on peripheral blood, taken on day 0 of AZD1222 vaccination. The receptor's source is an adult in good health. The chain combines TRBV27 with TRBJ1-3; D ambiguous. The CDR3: CASSLWYGNTIYF. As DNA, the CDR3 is TGTGCCAGCAGTTTATGGTACGGAAACACCATATATTTT.